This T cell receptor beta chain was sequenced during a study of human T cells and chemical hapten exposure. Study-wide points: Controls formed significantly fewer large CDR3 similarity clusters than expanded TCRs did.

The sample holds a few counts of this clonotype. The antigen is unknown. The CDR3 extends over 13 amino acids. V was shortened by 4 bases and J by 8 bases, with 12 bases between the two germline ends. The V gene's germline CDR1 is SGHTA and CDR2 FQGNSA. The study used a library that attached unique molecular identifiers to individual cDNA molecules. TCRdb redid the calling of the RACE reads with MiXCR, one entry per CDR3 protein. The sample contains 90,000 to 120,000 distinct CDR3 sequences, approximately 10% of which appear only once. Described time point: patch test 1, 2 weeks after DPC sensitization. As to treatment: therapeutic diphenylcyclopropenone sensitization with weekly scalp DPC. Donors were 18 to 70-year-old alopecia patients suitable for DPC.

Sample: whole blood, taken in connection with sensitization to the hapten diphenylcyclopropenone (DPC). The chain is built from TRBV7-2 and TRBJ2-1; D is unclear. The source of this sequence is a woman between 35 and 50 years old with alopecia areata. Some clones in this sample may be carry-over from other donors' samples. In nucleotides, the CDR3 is TGTGCCAGCAGCTCTCCGATCATCGATGAGCAGTTCTTC. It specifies CASSSPIIDEQFF.